The T cell receptor beta chain described here comes from a study of preoperative IRX-2 immunotherapy in early breast cancer. Relative to its sample, this clone is hyperexpanded. The sample's treatment: preoperative locoregional IRX-2 cytokine immunotherapy. Preoperative locoregional IRX-2 cytokine immunotherapy was tested in the phase Ib source study. Germline V gene sequence: CDR1 SGHNT, CDR2 YENEEA. The CDR3 runs 15 residues. J lost 8 bases, V lost 3 bases, and 7 bases had no gene match. Assay used: immunoSEQ multiplex PCR; TCRdb lists only in-frame clones, some missing. The sample lists about 3,900 clones; approximately 67% were seen once.

The rearrangement links TRBV11-3 to TRBJ2-2; TRBD2 aligns across 9 bases. The clonotype originates from a human donor with breast cancer. This material consisted of tumor tissue, taken after IRX-2 immunotherapy. The CDR3 nucleotides are TGTGCCAGCAGCTTTGGTAGCGGGAGTATTGGGGAGCTGTTTTTT. Translation: CASSFGSGSIGELFF.